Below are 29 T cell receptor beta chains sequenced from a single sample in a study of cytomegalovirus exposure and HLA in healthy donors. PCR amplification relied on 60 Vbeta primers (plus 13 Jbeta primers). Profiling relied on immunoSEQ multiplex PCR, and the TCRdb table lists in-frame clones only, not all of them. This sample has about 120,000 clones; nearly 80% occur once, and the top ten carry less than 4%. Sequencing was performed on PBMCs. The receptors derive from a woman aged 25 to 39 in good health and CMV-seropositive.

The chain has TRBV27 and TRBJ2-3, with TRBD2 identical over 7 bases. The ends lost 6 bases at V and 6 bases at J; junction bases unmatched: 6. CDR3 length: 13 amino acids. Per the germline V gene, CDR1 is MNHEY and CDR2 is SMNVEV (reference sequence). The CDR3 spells CASSRRGEDTQYF. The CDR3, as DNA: TGTGCCAGCAGCCGCCGGGGGGAGGATACGCAGTATTTT.

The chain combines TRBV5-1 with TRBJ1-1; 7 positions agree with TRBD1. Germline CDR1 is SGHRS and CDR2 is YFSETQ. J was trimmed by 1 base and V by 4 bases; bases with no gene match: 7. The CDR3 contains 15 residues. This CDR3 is CASSGLTGSNTEAFF. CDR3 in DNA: TGCGCCAGCAGCGGACTGACAGGGTCGAACACTGAAGCTTTCTTT.

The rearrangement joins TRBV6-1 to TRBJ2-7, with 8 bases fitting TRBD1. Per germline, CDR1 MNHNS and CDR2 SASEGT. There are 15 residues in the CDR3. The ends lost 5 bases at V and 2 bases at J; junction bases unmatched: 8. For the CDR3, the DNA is TGTGCCAGCAGTCCCGGACAGGGCCCGACCTACGAGCAGTACTTC. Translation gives CASSPGQGPTYEQYF.

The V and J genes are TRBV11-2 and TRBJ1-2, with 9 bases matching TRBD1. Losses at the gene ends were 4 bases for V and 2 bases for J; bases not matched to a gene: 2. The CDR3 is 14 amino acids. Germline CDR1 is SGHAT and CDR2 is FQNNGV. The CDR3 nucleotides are TGTGCCAGCAGCTCCGGGACAGGGAACTATGGCTACACCTTC. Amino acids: CASSSGTGNYGYTF.

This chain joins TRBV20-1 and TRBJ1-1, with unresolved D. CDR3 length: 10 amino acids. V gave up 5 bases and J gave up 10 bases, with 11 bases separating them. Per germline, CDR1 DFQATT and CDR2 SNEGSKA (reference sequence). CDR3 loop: CSAGTAGAFF. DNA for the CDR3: TGCAGTGCTGGTACGGCAGGAGCTTTCTTT.

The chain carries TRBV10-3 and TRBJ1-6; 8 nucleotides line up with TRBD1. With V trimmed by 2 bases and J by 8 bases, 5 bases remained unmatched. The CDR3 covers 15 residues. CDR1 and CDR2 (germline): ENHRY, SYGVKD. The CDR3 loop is CAISEGRGRDSPLHF. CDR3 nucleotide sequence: TGTGCCATCAGTGAGGGCAGGGGGCGAGATTCACCCCTCCACTTT.

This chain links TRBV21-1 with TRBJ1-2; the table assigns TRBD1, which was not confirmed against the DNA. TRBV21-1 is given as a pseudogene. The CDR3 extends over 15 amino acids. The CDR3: CASSKGARGGRGYTF. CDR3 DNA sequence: TGTGCCAGCAGCAAAGGTGCCAGAGGGGGTCGGGGCTACACCTTC.

The CDR3: CASSQAPGGTEAFF. Written as DNA, the CDR3 is TGCGCCAGCAGCCAAGCCCCGGGGGGCACTGAAGCTTTCTTT. The chain couples TRBV5-1 to TRBJ1-1; D may be TRBD1 (5 bases). The CDR3 loop spans 14 amino acids. The V end lost 4 bases, the J end lost 4 bases, and 14 bases lay between the germline ends. Germline values: CDR1 SGHRS, CDR2 YFSETQ. Combining the CDR3 with reference TRBV5-1 and TRBJ1-1 gives the whole variable domain KAGVTQTPRYLIKTRGQQVTLSCSPISGHRSVSWYQQTPGQGLQFLFEYFSETQRNKGNFPGRFSGRQFSNSRSEMNVSTLELGDSALYLCASSQAPGGTEAFFGQGTRLTVV.

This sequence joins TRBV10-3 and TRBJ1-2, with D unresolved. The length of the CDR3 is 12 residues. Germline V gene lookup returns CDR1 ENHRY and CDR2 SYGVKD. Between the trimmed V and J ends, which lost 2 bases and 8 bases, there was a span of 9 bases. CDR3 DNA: TGTGCCATCAGTGAGCCTCGGAGGGGCTACACCTTC. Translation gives CAISEPRRGYTF.

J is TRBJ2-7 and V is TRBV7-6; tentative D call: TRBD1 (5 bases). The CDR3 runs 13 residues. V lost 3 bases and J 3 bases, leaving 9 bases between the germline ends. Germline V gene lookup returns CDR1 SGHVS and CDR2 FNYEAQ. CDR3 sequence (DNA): TGTGCCAGCAGCTTCCAGGGTCGCTACGAGCAGTACTTC. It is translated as CASSFQGRYEQYF. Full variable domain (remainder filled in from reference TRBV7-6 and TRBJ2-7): GAGVSQSPRYKVTKRGQDVALRCDPISGHVSLYWYRQALGQGPEFLTYFNYEAQQDKSGLPNDRFSAERPEGSISTLTIQRTEQRDSAMYRCASSFQGRYEQYFGPGTRLTVT.

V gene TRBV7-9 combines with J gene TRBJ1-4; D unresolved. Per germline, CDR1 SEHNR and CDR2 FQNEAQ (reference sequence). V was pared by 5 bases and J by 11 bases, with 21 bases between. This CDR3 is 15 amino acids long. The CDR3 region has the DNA TGTGCCAGCAGCCAAACAGTGATGCGCCATGCGAAACTGTTTTTT. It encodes CASSQTVMRHAKLFF.

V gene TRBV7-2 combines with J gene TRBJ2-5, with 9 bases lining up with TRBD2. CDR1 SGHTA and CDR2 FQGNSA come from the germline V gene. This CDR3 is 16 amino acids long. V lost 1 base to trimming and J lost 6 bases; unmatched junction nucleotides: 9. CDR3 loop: CASSLGGASGVKTQYF. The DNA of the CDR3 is TGTGCCAGCAGCTTAGGAGGGGCTAGCGGGGTGAAGACCCAGTACTTC. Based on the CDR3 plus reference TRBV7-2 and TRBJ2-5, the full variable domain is GAGVSQSPSNKVTEKGKDVELRCDPISGHTALYWYRQSLGQGLEFLIYFQGNSAPDKSGLPSDRFSAERTGGSVSTLTIQRTQQEDSAVYLCASSLGGASGVKTQYFGPGTRLLVL.

CDR3 coding DNA: TGCAGCGTTCGAAGGAGCTCCTACAATGAGCAGTTCTTC. Its translation is CSVRRSSYNEQFF. This chain links TRBV29-1 with TRBJ2-1; D is unclear. Germline CDR1 is SQVTM and CDR2 is ANQGSEA. This CDR3 contains 13 residues. The V gene lost 5 bases and the J gene lost 0 bases, with 8 bases spanning the gap.

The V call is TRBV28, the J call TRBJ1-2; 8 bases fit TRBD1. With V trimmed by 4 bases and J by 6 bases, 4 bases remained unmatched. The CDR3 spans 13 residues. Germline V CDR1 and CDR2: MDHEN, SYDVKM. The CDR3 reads CASSSRGPDGYTF. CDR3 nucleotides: TGTGCCAGCAGTTCCAGGGGGCCTGATGGCTACACCTTC.

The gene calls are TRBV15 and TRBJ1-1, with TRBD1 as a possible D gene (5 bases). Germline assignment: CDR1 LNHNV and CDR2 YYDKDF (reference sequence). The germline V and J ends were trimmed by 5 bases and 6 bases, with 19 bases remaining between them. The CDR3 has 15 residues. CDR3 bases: TGTGCCACCAGCCTCGGCGGGGCAGGGCTCTCTGAAGCTTTCTTT. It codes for CATSLGGAGLSEAFF.

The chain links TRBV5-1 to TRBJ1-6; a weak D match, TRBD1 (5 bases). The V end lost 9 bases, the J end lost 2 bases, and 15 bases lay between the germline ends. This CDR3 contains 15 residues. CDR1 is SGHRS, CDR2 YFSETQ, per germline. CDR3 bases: TGCGCCACCTCACCCGCAGGGCCCTATAATTCACCCCTCCACTTT. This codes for CATSPAGPYNSPLHF.

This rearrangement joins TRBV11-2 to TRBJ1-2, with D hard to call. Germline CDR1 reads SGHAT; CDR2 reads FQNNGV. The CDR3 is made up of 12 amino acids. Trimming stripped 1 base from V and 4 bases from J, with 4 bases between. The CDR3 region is CASSLAVYGYTF. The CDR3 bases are TGTGCCAGCAGCTTAGCCGTCTATGGCTACACCTTC.

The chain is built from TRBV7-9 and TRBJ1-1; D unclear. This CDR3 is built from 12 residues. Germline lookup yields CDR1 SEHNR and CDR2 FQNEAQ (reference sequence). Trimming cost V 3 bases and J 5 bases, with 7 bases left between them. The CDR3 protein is CASSFSGTEAFF. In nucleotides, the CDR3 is TGTGCCAGCAGCTTTTCGGGGACTGAAGCTTTCTTT.

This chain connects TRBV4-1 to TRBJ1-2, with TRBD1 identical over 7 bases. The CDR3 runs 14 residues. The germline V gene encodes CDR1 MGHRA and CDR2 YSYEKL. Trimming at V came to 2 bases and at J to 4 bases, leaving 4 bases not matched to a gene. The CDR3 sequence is CASSQRGQPYGYTF. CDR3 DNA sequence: TGCGCCAGCAGCCAACGGGGACAGCCCTATGGCTACACCTTC.

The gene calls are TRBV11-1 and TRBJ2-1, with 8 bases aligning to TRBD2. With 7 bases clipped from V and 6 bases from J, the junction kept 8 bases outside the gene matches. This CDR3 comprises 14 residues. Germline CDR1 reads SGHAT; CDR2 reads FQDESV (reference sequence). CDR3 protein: CASKRTSGFNEQFF. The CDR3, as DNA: TGTGCCAGCAAGAGAACTAGCGGCTTCAATGAGCAGTTCTTC.

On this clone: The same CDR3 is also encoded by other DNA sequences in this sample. The CDR3 sequence: CASSLRTSGAYEQYF. CDR3 in DNA: TGCGCCAGCAGCTTGCGGACTAGCGGGGCCTACGAGCAGTACTTC. V gene TRBV5-1 combines with J gene TRBJ2-7, with TRBD2 matching 12 bases. Trimming removed 1 base from V and 2 bases from J; junction bases left unmatched: 1. CDR1 SGHRS and CDR2 YFSETQ come from the germline V gene. The CDR3 consists of 15 residues.

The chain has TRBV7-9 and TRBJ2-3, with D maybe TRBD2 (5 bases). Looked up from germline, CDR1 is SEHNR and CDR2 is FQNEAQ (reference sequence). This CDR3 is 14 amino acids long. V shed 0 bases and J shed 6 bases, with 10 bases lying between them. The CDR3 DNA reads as TGTGCCAGCAGCTTAGCGGGAACGGGGGATACGCAGTATTTT. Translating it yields CASSLAGTGDTQYF.

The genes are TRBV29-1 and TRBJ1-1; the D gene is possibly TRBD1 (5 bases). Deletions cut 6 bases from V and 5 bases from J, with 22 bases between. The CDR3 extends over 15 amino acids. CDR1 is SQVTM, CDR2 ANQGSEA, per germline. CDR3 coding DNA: TGCAGCGTCGAAACACGGGACTCTCGAAGGACTGAAGCTTTCTTT. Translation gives CSVETRDSRRTEAFF.

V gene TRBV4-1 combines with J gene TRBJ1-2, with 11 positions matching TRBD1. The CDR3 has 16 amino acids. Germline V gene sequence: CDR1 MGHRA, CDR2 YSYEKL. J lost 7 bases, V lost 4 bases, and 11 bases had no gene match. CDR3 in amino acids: CASSPPGDRGAGGYTF. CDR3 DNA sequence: TGCGCCAGCAGCCCCCCCGGGGACAGGGGGGCGGGTGGCTACACCTTC.

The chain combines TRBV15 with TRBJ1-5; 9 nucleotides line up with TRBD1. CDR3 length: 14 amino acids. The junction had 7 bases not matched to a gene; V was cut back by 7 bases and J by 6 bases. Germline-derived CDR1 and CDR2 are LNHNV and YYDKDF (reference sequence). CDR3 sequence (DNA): TGTGCCACCACAGAGGACAGGGGTGCTCAGCCCCAGCATTTT. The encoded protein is CATTEDRGAQPQHF. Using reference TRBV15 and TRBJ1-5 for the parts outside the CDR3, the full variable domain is DAMVIQNPRYQVTQFGKPVTLSCSQTLNHNVMYWYQQKSSQAPKLLFHYYDKDFNNEADTPDNFQSRRPNTSFCFLDIRSPGLGDTAMYLCATTEDRGAQPQHFGDGTRLSIL.

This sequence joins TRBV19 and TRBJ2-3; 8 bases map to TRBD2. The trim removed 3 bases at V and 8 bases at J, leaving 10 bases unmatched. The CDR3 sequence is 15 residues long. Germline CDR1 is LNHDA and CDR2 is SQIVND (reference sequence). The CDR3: CASSIEAGGRPTQYF. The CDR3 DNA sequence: TGTGCCAGTAGTATCGAGGCGGGGGGCCGGCCTACGCAGTATTTT.

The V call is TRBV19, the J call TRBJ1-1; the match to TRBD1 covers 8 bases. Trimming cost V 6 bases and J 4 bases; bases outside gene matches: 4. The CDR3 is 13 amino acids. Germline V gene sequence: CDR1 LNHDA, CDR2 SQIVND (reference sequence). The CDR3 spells CASRQGVGTEAFF. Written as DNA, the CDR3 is TGTGCCAGTAGACAGGGGGTCGGCACTGAAGCTTTCTTT. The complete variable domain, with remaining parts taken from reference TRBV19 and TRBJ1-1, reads DGGITQSPKYLFRKEGQNVTLSCEQNLNHDAMYWYRQDPGQGLRLIYYSQIVNDFQKGDIAEGYSVSREKKESFPLTVTSAQKNPTAFYLCASRQGVGTEAFFGQGTRLTVV.

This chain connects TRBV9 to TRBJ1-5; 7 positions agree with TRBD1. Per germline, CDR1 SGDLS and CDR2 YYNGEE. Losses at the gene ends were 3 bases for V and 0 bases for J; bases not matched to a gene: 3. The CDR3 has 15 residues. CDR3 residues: CASSAGGYSNQPQHF. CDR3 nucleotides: TGTGCCAGCAGCGCAGGGGGATATAGCAATCAGCCCCAGCATTTT.

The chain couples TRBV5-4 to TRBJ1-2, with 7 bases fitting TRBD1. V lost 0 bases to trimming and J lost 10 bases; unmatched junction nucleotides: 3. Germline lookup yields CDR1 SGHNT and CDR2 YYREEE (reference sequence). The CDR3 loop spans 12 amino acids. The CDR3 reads CASSLVEGAYTF. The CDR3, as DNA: TGTGCCAGCAGCTTGGTCGAGGGGGCCTACACCTTC.